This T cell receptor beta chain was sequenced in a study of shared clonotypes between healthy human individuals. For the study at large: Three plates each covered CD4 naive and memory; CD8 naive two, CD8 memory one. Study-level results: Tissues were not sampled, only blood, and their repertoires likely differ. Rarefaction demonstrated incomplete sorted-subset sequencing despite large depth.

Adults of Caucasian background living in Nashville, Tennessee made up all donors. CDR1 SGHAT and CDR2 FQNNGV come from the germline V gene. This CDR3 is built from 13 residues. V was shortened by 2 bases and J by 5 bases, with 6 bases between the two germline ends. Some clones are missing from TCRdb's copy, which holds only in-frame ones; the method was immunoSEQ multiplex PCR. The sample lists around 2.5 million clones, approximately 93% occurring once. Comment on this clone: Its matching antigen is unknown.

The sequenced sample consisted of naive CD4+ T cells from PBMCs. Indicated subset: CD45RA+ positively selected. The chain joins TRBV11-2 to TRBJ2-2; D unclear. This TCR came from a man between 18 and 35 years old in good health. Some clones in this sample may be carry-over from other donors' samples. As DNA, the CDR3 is TGTGCCAGCAGCTTAAAGGGAACCGGGGAGCTGTTTTTT. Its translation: CASSLKGTGELFF.